These T cell receptor beta chains were read from a single sample in a study of CXCR3-negative and CXCR3-positive naive CD8 T cells. TCRdb re-called the 5' RACE reads, yielding one record per CDR3 amino acid sequence without DNA. This specimen shows roughly 39,000 distinct CDR3 sequences; the ten leading clones hold roughly 10%. Material: memory CD8+ T cells from blood. The receptors derive from a human donor in good health. Some clones in this sample may be carry-over from other donors' samples. The CDR3 runs from the conserved cysteine through the conserved F or W.

j_gene: TRBJ2-7; v_gene: TRBV9; CDR3aa: CASSAGSIGEQYF
j_gene: TRBJ2-2; v_gene: TRBV20-1; CDR3aa: CSARDVGGREEVPPTGELFF
j_gene: TRBJ2-1; v_gene: TRBV29-1; CDR3aa: CSVGQEMHNEQFF
j_gene: TRBJ1-2; v_gene: TRBV19; CDR3aa: CASSWSAGDYTF
j_gene: TRBJ2-5; v_gene: TRBV5-1; CDR3aa: CASREQETQYF
j_gene: TRBJ1-1; v_gene: TRBV4-3; CDR3aa: CASSQDRTGYTNTEAFF
j_gene: TRBJ1-1; v_gene: TRBV4-1; CDR3aa: CASSQDFRVYAEAFF
j_gene: TRBJ2-1; v_gene: TRBV15; CDR3aa: CATSRSAGGAYNEQFF
j_gene: TRBJ2-5; v_gene: TRBV27; CDR3aa: CASSPYSGSFETQYF
j_gene: TRBJ2-2; v_gene: TRBV20-1; CDR3aa: CSARLQGSDTGELFF
j_gene: TRBJ2-1; v_gene: TRBV7-6; CDR3aa: CASSLVVLAELYNEQFF
j_gene: TRBJ1-1; v_gene: TRBV5-1; CDR3aa: CASSQQGTTGMNTEAFF
j_gene: TRBJ2-4; v_gene: TRBV28; CDR3aa: CASSSTPDLNIQYF
j_gene: TRBJ2-7; v_gene: TRBV29-1; CDR3aa: CSVEYRTGGEYEQYF
j_gene: TRBJ2-7; v_gene: TRBV7-2; CDR3aa: CASEPAGNNYEQYF